Here is one T cell receptor (beta chain) with its context. This clonotype appeared many times. Its antigen is still unknown. Base-call qualities are not available, and no considerably larger clone is one nucleotide away. The sample comes from a study of blood T cells in healthy people across ages (dated by TCRdb to the mid-2010s). For context, the study as a whole: In model experiments, template switching captured roughly one uniquely barcoded TCR beta cDNA molecule for every two T cells. The study measured age-related changes in TCR beta repertoire diversity using deep sequencing normalized with unique cDNA molecular identifiers. The donors were split into four age groups: young (average 16 years), middle-aged (39), aged (roughly 65) and long-lived (under 85). To avoid experimental bias, donors of different ages were randomly spread across the sequencing lanes. The study analyzed two additional independent replicas of 1 million unique cDNA reads from the same blood draw for two donors, one aged 18 to 29 and one aged 80 or older.

V loses 3 bases of germline sequence and J loses 3 bases, and the interval between the two ends is 9 bases. The CDR3 covers 12 residues, taking in both the cysteine and the phenylalanine. The sequence is cut down to CDR3 DNA, 36 bases in frame from base 1. The germline V gene provides CDR1 SQVTM and CDR2 ANQGSEA. Broad study findings and their caveats: Observed TCR beta diversity per million T cells fell roughly linearly with age, and a significant reduction was already apparent by age around 36. Because profiling used bulk unsorted PBMCs, naive and antigen-experienced compartments could not be compared conclusively. Estimates of total diversity from one million sequenced T cells were regarded as lower bounds and underestimates. Donor CMV infection status was unknown, potentially confounding age-related changes in expanded clonotypes. Compared with the aged group, the long-lived group had more naive CD4+ T cells, fewer expanded clones and increased TCR diversity, a pattern suggesting age selection. The percentage of naive T cells measured by flow cytometry correlated strongly with observed TCR beta diversity.

Libraries were prepared through 5' RACE. Sequencing was carried out with an Illumina HiSeq 2500. A second about 7 to 11 cycle PCR used a sample-barcoded 5' primer and a J-beta primer mix. A unique molecular identifier was introduced onto each TCR beta cDNA molecule by a template-switch 5' adaptor carrying 12 random nucleotides. Each sample yielded at least 2.5 million CDR3-containing paired-end reads. The Mint cDNA synthesis kit, primed by a TRBC-specific oligonucleotide, was used to synthesize first-strand cDNA from all RNA. Following uracil-DNA glycosylase treatment, all cDNA underwent a first 18-cycle PCR with the universal primers M1SS and BC2_uni_R. On the study's bioinformatics: For normalization, 1 million high-quality reads were randomly selected from each sample, with every read carrying a distinct molecular identifier. Reads sharing molecular identifiers were discarded rather than binned into consensus sequences. MiTCR, with a Q25 quality threshold and the strictest error-elimination algorithm, was used for CDR3 identification, clonotype clustering and error correction. Lower-bound total TCR beta diversity was estimated with a nonparametric unseen species model using Euler transformation. The public reads were reanalyzed by TCRdb: fastp trimming at Q25, MiXCR alignment, in-frame beta chains only. Each CDR3 protein gets just one entry, which takes the most common genes and DNA from the rows behind it. TCRdb's processing, not the authors', yielded these V and J calls. Within this sample are some 800,000 distinct CDR3 sequences, with roughly 44% of them counted one time only. The ten largest clones capture under 20% of the sample.

Systemically healthy Caucasian individuals from Russia, 39 in total and aged roughly 6 to 100 years, were included as donors. Roughly 10 milliliters of peripheral blood were collected from each donor into EDTA-treated Vacutainer tubes. Ficoll-Paque density-gradient centrifugation was used to isolate PBMCs, with at least 6.5 million per sample. Trizol reagent was used to extract total RNA from the PBMCs, yielding at least 5.5 micrograms per sample. For every donor, flow cytometry on a PBMC aliquot measured the percentage of naive CD45RAhigh/CD27high T cells. Sequencing input: blood. The origin of this receptor is a man between 60 and 75 years old in good health. The V and J genes are TRBV29-1 and TRBJ2-7; TRBD1 is perhaps the D gene, given 5 matching bases. CDR3 region: CSVETDRYEQYF. In nucleotides, the sequence is TGCAGCGTTGAGACAGACCGCTACGAGCAGTACTTC.